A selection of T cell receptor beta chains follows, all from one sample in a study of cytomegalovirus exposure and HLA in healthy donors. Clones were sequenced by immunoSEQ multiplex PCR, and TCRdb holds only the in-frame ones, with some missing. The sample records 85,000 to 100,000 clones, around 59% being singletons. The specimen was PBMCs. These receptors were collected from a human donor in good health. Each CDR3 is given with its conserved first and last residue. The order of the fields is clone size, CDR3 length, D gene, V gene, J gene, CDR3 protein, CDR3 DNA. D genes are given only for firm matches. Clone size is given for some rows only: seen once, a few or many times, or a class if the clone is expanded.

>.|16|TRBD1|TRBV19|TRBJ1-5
CASSTGTGGLVQPQHF
TGTGCCAGTAGTACCGGGACAGGGGGGCTGGTTCAGCCCCAGCATTTT
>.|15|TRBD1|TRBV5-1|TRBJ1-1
CASSLPGQRDTEAFF
TGCGCCAGCAGCTTGCCGGGACAGCGAGACACTGAAGCTTTCTTT
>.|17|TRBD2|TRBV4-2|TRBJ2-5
CASSQVEASGAGETQYF
TGTGCCAGCAGCCAAGTAGAGGCTAGCGGGGCTGGGGAGACCCAGTACTTC
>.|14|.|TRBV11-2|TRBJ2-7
CASSSSPGSYEQYF
TGTGCCAGCAGCTCATCGCCGGGTTCGTACGAGCAGTACTTC
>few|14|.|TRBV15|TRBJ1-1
CATSRDRRGGEAFF
TGTGCCACCAGCAGAGATAGGAGAGGCGGTGAAGCTTTCTTT
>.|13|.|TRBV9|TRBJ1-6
CASSPDPGSPLHF
TGTGCCAGCAGCCCTGATCCGGGGTCACCCCTCCACTTT
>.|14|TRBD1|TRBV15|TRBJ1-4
CATTWDRANEKLFF
TGTGCCACCACCTGGGACAGGGCAAATGAAAAACTGTTTTTT
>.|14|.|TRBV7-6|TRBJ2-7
CASSLVASGYEQYF
TGTGCCAGCAGCTTAGTAGCATCGGGTTACGAGCAGTACTTC
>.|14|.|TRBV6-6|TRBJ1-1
CASSLIYRNGEAFF
TGTGCCAGCAGTTTAATCTACCGAAATGGTGAAGCTTTCTTT
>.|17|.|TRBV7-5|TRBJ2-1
CVRSLKRTSGGYNEQFF
TGTGTCAGAAGCCTTAAAAGGACTAGCGGGGGGTACAATGAGCAGTTCTTC
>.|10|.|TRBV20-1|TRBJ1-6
CSATLSPLHF
TGCAGTGCTACCCTTTCACCCCTCCACTTT
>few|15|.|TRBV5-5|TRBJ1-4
CASSRDNAGDEKLFF
TGTGCCAGCAGCCGCGATAACGCAGGGGATGAAAAACTGTTTTTT
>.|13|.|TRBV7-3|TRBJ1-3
CASSPDMGNTIYF
TGTGCCAGCAGCCCGGACATGGGAAACACCATATATTTT
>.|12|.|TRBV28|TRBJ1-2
CASSLRGYGYTF
TGTGCCAGCAGTTTACGGGGGTATGGCTACACCTTC
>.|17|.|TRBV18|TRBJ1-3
CASSLTGTQSSGNTIYF
TGTGCCAGCTCCCTTACCGGGACTCAGAGCTCTGGAAACACCATATATTTT
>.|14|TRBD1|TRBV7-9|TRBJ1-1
CASSSGQGSTEAFF
TGTGCCAGCAGCTCAGGACAGGGTTCCACTGAAGCTTTCTTT
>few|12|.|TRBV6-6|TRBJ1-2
CASSYQNYGYTF
TGTGCCAGCAGTTACCAAAACTATGGCTACACCTTC
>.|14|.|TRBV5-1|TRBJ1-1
CASSTTQGNTEAFF
TGCGCCAGCAGCACTACACAGGGGAACACTGAAGCTTTCTTT
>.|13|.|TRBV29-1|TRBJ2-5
CSVEDRGQETQYF
TGCAGCGTTGAAGATCGGGGCCAAGAGACCCAGTACTTC
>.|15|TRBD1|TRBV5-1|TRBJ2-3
CASGTRGQPSNTQYF
TGCGCCAGCGGAACACGGGGACAGCCAAGTAATACGCAGTATTTT
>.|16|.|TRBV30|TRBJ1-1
CARRGRGGLGNTEAFF
TGTGCCCGACGTGGCCGGGGGGGGCTAGGGAACACTGAAGCTTTCTTT
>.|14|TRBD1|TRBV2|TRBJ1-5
CASSGTELNQPQHF
TGTGCCAGCTCCGGGACAGAGCTGAATCAGCCCCAGCATTTT
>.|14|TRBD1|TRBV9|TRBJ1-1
CASSLFGQDTEAFF
TGTGCCAGCAGTCTATTCGGACAGGACACTGAAGCTTTCTTT
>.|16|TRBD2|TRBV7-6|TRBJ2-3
CASSWISGGSTDTQYF
TGTGCCAGCAGCTGGATTAGCGGGGGGAGCACAGATACGCAGTATTTT
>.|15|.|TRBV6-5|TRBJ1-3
CASSSRDFSGNTIYF
TGTGCCAGCAGTTCCCGGGACTTCTCTGGAAACACCATATATTTT
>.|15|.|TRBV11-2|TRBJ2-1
CASSPWAAPRDEQFF
TGTGCCAGCAGCCCATGGGCAGCTCCGAGGGATGAGCAGTTCTTC
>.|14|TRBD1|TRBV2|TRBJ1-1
CASSSATGRTEAFF
TGTGCCAGCAGCTCCGCGACAGGGCGCACTGAAGCTTTCTTT
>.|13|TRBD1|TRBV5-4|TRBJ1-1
CASSWGQSTEAFF
TGTGCCAGCAGCTGGGGACAGAGCACTGAAGCTTTCTTT
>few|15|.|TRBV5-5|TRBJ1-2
CASSPGQTSIYGYTF
TGTGCCAGCAGCCCAGGACAGACTTCGATCTATGGCTACACCTTC
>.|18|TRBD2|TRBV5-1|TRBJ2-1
CASSLDSGGARSYNEQFF
TGCGCCAGCAGCTTGGATAGCGGGGGGGCCCGCTCCTACAATGAGCAGTTCTTC
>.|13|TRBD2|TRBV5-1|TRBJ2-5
CASNWGEGETQYF
TGCGCCAGCAATTGGGGGGAGGGAGAGACCCAGTACTTC
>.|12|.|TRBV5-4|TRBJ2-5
CASSLPRETQYF
TGTGCCAGCAGCTTGCCTAGGGAGACCCAGTACTTC
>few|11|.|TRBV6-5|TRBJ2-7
CASSYQGRKYF
TGTGCCAGCAGTTATCAGGGAAGGAAGTACTTC
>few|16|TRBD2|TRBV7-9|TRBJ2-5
CASSLDLAGDTETQYF
TGTGCCAGCAGCTTAGACCTAGCGGGGGACACAGAGACCCAGTACTTC
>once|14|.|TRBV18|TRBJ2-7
CASSPRTASYEQYF
TGTGCCAGCTCACCCCGGACAGCCTCCTACGAGCAGTACTTC
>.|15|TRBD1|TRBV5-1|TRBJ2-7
CASSPRSVTGSEQYF
TGCGCCAGCAGCCCGCGTAGTGTGACAGGGAGCGAGCAGTACTTC
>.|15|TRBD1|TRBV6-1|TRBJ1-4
CASSEAGTGGEKLFF
TGTGCCAGCAGTGAAGCCGGGACAGGGGGAGAAAAACTGTTTTTT
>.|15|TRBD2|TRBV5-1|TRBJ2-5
CASSSGGASFETQYF
TGCGCCAGCAGCTCCGGGGGGGCCTCGTTCGAGACCCAGTACTTC
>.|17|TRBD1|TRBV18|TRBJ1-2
CASSPPGQGDFSYGYTF
TGTGCCAGCTCACCGCCGGGACAGGGGGACTTCAGCTATGGCTACACCTTC
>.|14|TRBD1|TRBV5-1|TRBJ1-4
CASSRDRTNEKLFF
TGCGCCAGCAGCCGGGACAGAACTAATGAAAAACTGTTTTTT
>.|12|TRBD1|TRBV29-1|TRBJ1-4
CSGGQGNEKLFF
TGCAGCGGTGGACAGGGAAATGAAAAACTGTTTTTT